The source of this TCR beta chain is a study of blood T cell repertoires in COVID-19. Background on the study: The analysed material was cDNA or gDNA that came from T cells, B-cell-depleted T cells, or PBMCs.

Per the germline V gene, CDR1 is SGHTA and CDR2 is FQGNSA. This CDR3 has 14 residues. V was clipped by 3 bases and J by 6 bases, with 13 bases between them. Method: immunoSEQ multiplex PCR; TCRdb's copy keeps in-frame clones and lacks some. The table lists some 43,000 clones, approximately 86% of them singletons. The chain is built from TRBV7-2 and TRBJ2-3; no firm D call. The sequence was obtained from a man in his sixties with active COVID-19. What was sequenced was peripheral blood. This chain's CDR3 is CASSFRPDGDTQYF. In nucleotides, the CDR3 is TGTGCCAGCAGCTTCCGACCCGACGGGGATACGCAGTATTTT.